The rows below give T cell receptor beta chains drawn from one sample of a study of shared clonotypes between healthy human individuals. Some clones are missing from TCRdb's copy, which holds only in-frame ones; the method was immunoSEQ multiplex PCR. The sample includes approximately 400,000 clones, 96% seen only once; the top ten take less than 0.35%. Sequencing was done on a sample of memory CD8+ T cells sorted from blood. These TCRs come from a young man in good health. Both conserved end residues are part of each CDR3. D genes are given only for firm matches. Size is stated for part of the rows, as once, few or many counts, or as a class when the clone is expanded.

d_call	v_call	j_call	clone_size	cdr3_aa	cdr3_nt
NA	TRBV2	TRBJ2-2	NA	CASSSVGAGELFF	TGTGCCAGCAGTTCAGTGGGGGCCGGGGAGCTGTTTTTT
NA	TRBV15	TRBJ1-3	NA	CATKTDLSGNTIYF	TGTGCCACGAAAACAGACCTCTCTGGAAACACCATATATTTT
NA	TRBV4-1	TRBJ1-2	NA	CASSQDMNGYTF	TGCGCCAGCAGCCAAGATATGAATGGCTACACCTTC
NA	TRBV30	TRBJ2-2	NA	CAWSVQGGELFF	TGTGCCTGGAGTGTACAGGGCGGGGAGCTGTTTTTT
NA	TRBV2	TRBJ1-5	NA	CASSQEYSNQPQHF	TGTGCCAGCAGTCAGGAGTATAGCAATCAGCCCCAGCATTTT
NA	TRBV5-1	TRBJ1-5	NA	CARPNSNQPQHF	TGCGCCAGACCCAATAGCAATCAGCCCCAGCATTTT
NA	TRBV6-1	TRBJ2-5	NA	CASGPGGRETQYF	TGTGCCAGCGGCCCGGGGGGCCGTGAGACCCAGTACTTC
NA	TRBV7-9	TRBJ1-5	NA	CASSLAGGGNQPQHF	TGTGCCAGCAGCTTAGCGGGTGGGGGCAATCAGCCCCAGCATTTT
NA	TRBV5-6	TRBJ2-6	NA	CASSFGPTFSGANVLTF	TGTGCCAGCAGCTTTGGACCTACCTTCTCTGGGGCCAACGTCCTGACTTTC
TRBD1	TRBV6-1	TRBJ2-1	NA	CASSPQYDRAWEFF	TGTGCCAGCAGTCCCCAATACGACAGGGCATGGGAGTTCTTC
NA	TRBV5-4	TRBJ2-3	NA	CASSFWGDTQYF	TGTGCCAGCAGCTTTTGGGGAGATACGCAGTATTTT
NA	TRBV5-1	TRBJ2-2	NA	CASRPITGSTGELFF	TGCGCCAGCCGCCCTATCACGGGGAGCACCGGGGAGCTGTTTTTT
NA	TRBV6-6	TRBJ1-3	NA	CASSYSPSGNTIYF	TGTGCCAGCAGTTATAGTCCCTCTGGAAACACCATATATTTT
TRBD2	TRBV5-1	TRBJ2-1	NA	CASSLELAANEQFF	TGCGCCAGCAGCTTAGAACTAGCGGCTAATGAGCAGTTCTTC
NA	TRBV10-2	TRBJ2-1	NA	CASRAPSRGSGQFF	TGCGCCAGCAGAGCTCCCTCGAGGGGCAGTGGACAGTTCTTC
NA	TRBV28	TRBJ1-2	NA	CASSLPGRSYTF	TGTGCCAGCAGTTTGCCCGGACGGAGCTACACCTTC
NA	TRBV25-1	TRBJ1-2	NA	CASSDSGDGYTF	TGTGCCAGCAGTGACTCAGGGGATGGCTACACCTTC
NA	TRBV7-3	TRBJ2-1	once	CASSLYGSGEQFF	TGTGCCAGCAGCTTATACGGGAGTGGTGAGCAGTTCTTC
TRBD2	TRBV9	TRBJ2-5	once	CASSVEVGGPETQYF	TGTGCCAGCAGCGTAGAGGTGGGAGGGCCAGAGACCCAGTACTTC
NA	TRBV30	TRBJ1-5	NA	CAWSVVQINQPQHF	TGTGCCTGGAGTGTAGTCCAGATAAATCAGCCCCAGCATTTT
NA	TRBV28	TRBJ2-1	NA	CASSFSEQFF	TGTGCCAGCAGTTTTAGCGAGCAGTTCTTC
NA	TRBV11-2	TRBJ2-1	NA	CASSFTGSYNEQFF	TGTGCCAGCAGCTTCACGGGATCCTACAATGAGCAGTTCTTC
NA	TRBV5-1	TRBJ2-3	NA	CASRVYGGTTDTQYF	TGCGCCAGCAGGGTCTACGGCGGCACCACAGATACGCAGTATTTT
NA	TRBV10-2	TRBJ2-3	once	CASSEDRGSPEVTQYF	TGCGCCAGCAGTGAGGATAGGGGGTCGCCAGAAGTTACGCAGTATTTT
TRBD2	TRBV6-1	TRBJ2-7	NA	CASREAGGYEQYF	TGTGCCAGCAGGGAAGCGGGGGGTTACGAGCAGTACTTC
NA	TRBV4-1	TRBJ2-2	NA	CASSQKVGSITGELFF	TGCGCCAGCAGCCAAAAGGTCGGGAGTATCACCGGGGAGCTGTTTTTT
TRBD1	TRBV5-5	TRBJ2-1	NA	CASSPDRGQGNEQFF	TGTGCCAGCAGCCCCGACAGGGGGCAAGGCAATGAGCAGTTCTTC
TRBD1	TRBV5-1	TRBJ1-6	NA	CASSIDRVNSPLHF	TGCGCCAGCAGCATAGACAGGGTGAATTCACCCCTCCACTTT
NA	TRBV7-9	TRBJ1-2	NA	CASSLVDTNYGYTF	TGTGCCAGCAGCTTAGTAGACACTAACTATGGCTACACCTTC
NA	TRBV6-6	TRBJ1-5	NA	CASRQGGQPQHF	TGTGCCAGCAGACAGGGTGGACAGCCCCAGCATTTT
TRBD2	TRBV7-3	TRBJ2-1	NA	CASSIPSGRANEQFF	TGTGCCAGCAGCATACCTAGCGGGAGGGCCAATGAGCAGTTCTTC
TRBD1	TRBV18	TRBJ2-5	NA	CASSRNRGLTETQYF	TGTGCCAGCTCACGTAACAGGGGGCTGACAGAGACCCAGTACTTC
TRBD1	TRBV6-1	TRBJ2-3	NA	CASRTRDRAPDTQYF	TGTGCCAGCCGTACCCGGGACAGGGCCCCAGATACGCAGTATTTT
NA	TRBV7-9	TRBJ2-1	NA	CASSLPEILYNEQFF	TGTGCCAGCAGCTTACCTGAGATTCTTTACAATGAGCAGTTCTTC
NA	TRBV4-2	TRBJ2-1	NA	CASSHGLARSSYNEQFF	TGTGCCAGCAGCCATGGTCTAGCGCGGAGCTCCTACAATGAGCAGTTCTTC
NA	TRBV2	TRBJ2-4	NA	CASSDVTKNIQYF	TGTGCCAGCAGTGACGTAACCAAAAACATTCAGTACTTC
NA	TRBV10-2	TRBJ2-3	NA	CAGARDPTDTQYF	TGCGCCGGAGCGCGGGACCCCACAGATACGCAGTATTTT
NA	TRBV5-5	TRBJ1-4	NA	CASSYGAGEKLFF	TGTGCCAGCAGCTACGGGGCGGGTGAAAAACTGTTTTTT
TRBD1	TRBV10-2	TRBJ2-6	NA	CASRPTGSGANVLTF	TGCGCCAGCAGGCCGACAGGGTCTGGGGCCAACGTCCTGACTTTC
TRBD2	TRBV4-2	TRBJ2-2	NA	CASSQWTSGRFENTGELFF	TGTGCCAGCAGCCAATGGACTAGCGGGAGGTTTGAGAACACCGGGGAGCTGTTTTTT
TRBD2	TRBV7-8	TRBJ2-2	NA	CASSLSSGGRRTGELFF	TGTGCCAGCAGCCTCTCCTCTGGCGGGAGACGGACCGGGGAGCTGTTTTTT
NA	TRBV30	TRBJ2-1	NA	CAWSVSQNEQFF	TGTGCCTGGAGTGTGTCCCAGAATGAGCAGTTCTTC
NA	TRBV5-1	TRBJ2-3	NA	CASSHSGPSTDTQYF	TGCGCCAGCAGCCACAGCGGACCTAGCACAGATACGCAGTATTTT
NA	TRBV2	TRBJ2-7	NA	CASSEALYEQYF	TGTGCCAGCAGTGAAGCCCTCTACGAGCAGTACTTC
NA	TRBV27	TRBJ1-4	NA	CASSSGTYLEKLFF	TGTGCCAGCAGTTCCGGGACATATCTGGAAAAACTGTTTTTT
NA	TRBV16	TRBJ2-6	once	CASSQSSTGANVLTF	TGTGCCAGCAGCCAATCAAGTACTGGGGCCAACGTCCTGACTTTC
TRBD1	TRBV7-6	TRBJ2-7	once	CASSLATGLSYEQYF	TGTGCCAGCAGCTTAGCGACAGGGCTGAGCTACGAGCAGTACTTC
NA	TRBV10-3	TRBJ1-3	NA	CAIRGGSGNTIYF	TGTGCCATCAGGGGGGGGTCAGGAAACACCATATATTTT
TRBD1	TRBV10-1	TRBJ1-4	NA	CASSTSGTGKGKLFF	TGCGCCAGCAGCACCAGCGGGACAGGGAAGGGAAAACTGTTTTTT
NA	TRBV11-2	TRBJ1-5	few	CASSPTGGQLQPQHF	TGTGCCAGCAGCCCAACGGGGGGCCAATTACAGCCCCAGCATTTT
NA	TRBV7-9	TRBJ2-7	NA	CASSLGFYEQYF	TGTGCCAGCAGCTTGGGGTTTTACGAGCAGTACTTC
NA	TRBV6-1	TRBJ2-7	NA	CASSEIDRGLYEQYF	TGTGCCAGCAGTGAAATTGACAGGGGACTATACGAGCAGTACTTC
TRBD2	TRBV28	TRBJ2-1	NA	CASSFEAGGPFF	TGTGCCAGCAGTTTTGAGGCGGGGGGGCCGTTCTTC
NA	TRBV9	TRBJ2-5	NA	CASSVVVGPTETQYF	TGTGCCAGCAGCGTAGTGGTAGGTCCTACAGAGACCCAGTACTTC
TRBD2	TRBV5-1	TRBJ2-1	once	CASSLLAGAGEQFF	TGCGCCAGCAGCCTACTAGCGGGAGCTGGGGAGCAGTTCTTC